This entry lists 25 T cell receptor beta chains sequenced from one sample in a study of graft-versus-host responses after intestinal transplantation (dated by TCRdb to about 2021). The library was obtained by the immunoSEQ multiplex PCR assay. The table was pulled from immuneACCESS by TCRdb, which kept in-frame rearrangements only. Such tables lose some clones; where checked, under half of the loss comes from unresolved V genes, and the rest has no known cause. A total of tens of thousands of clones appear in this sample, around 90% of them only once. The ten biggest clones cover 4% of the sample. Antigens of these TCRs are unknown. The time point label, read with the paper, signifies: cells obtained before transplantation from donor or recipient. The source material was unstimulated CD8+ T cells sorted from spleen or lymph node cells, sampled before transplant. The receptors derive from a human donor who was the organ donor for an intestinal transplant.

The DNA for the CDR3 is TGCGCCAGCAGTGATTACGGGGGGGGGACCGGCGAGCAGTACGTC. Encoded protein: CASSDYGGGTGEQYV. The genes are TRBV10-1 and TRBJ2-7; 8 nucleotides match TRBD2. Trimming took 3 bases from V and 6 from J; bases not matched to a gene: 10. The CDR3 sequence is 15 residues long. Germline V gene lookup returns CDR1 WNHNN and CDR2 SYGVQD (reference sequence).

The chain joins TRBV11-2 to TRBJ2-2, with D possibly matching TRBD1 (5 bases). The V gene's germline CDR1 is SGHAT and CDR2 FQNNGV. The CDR3 has 15 residues. V lost 3 bases to trimming and J lost 5 bases, with 13 bases between them. CDR3 region: CASSFRAGSTGELFF. The DNA for the CDR3 is TGTGCCAGCAGCTTTCGCGCAGGGTCTACCGGGGAGCTGTTTTTT.

This chain links TRBV4-1 with TRBJ1-1; a weak D match, TRBD1 (6 bases). Germline CDR1 and CDR2: MGHRA and YSYEKL. The CDR3 length is 14 residues. V lost 6 bases and J 3 bases, leaving 14 bases between the germline ends. The CDR3 loop is CASSTTGWDTEAFF. CDR3 in DNA: TGCGCCAGCAGTACCACAGGGTGGGACACTGAAGCTTTCTTT.

The rearrangement joins TRBV6-1 to TRBJ2-7; D perhaps matches TRBD1 (6 bases). The ends were cut back, 7 bases at V and 6 bases at J, with 10 bases in the middle. The CDR3 has 11 amino acids. CDR1 and CDR2 (germline): MNHNS, SASEGT. CDR3 region: CASKGEGEQYV. The CDR3 DNA follows: TGTGCCAGCAAGGGGGAAGGCGAGCAGTACGTC.

This rearrangement joins TRBV27 to TRBJ2-3; tentatively, D is TRBD2 (6 bases). Trimming pared 8 bases from V and 0 bases from J, leaving 27 bases between. The germline V gene has CDR1 MNHEY and CDR2 SMNVEV (reference sequence). The CDR3 spans 19 residues. The CDR3 sequence: CASLPQIWRVDPSTDTQYF. CDR3 DNA: TGTGCCAGCCTCCCCCAGATTTGGAGGGTTGATCCTAGCACAGATACGCAGTATTTT.

The chain recombines TRBV18 with TRBJ2-6; the D is unclear. The CDR3 totals 14 residues. Germline values: CDR1 KGHSH, CDR2 LQKENI. The V and J ends lost 8 bases and 1 base respectively, with 9 bases between them. The CDR3 region is CASPPISGANVLTF. CDR3 in DNA: TGTGCCAGCCCCCCCATTTCTGGGGCCAACGTCCTGACTTTC.

The chain has TRBV28 and TRBJ2-5; 9 nucleotides match TRBD1. Germline CDR1 MDHEN, CDR2 SYDVKM. The CDR3 length is 13 residues. The junction had 4 bases not matched to a gene; V was cut back by 6 bases and J by 5 bases. CDR3 amino acids: CASRDRGLETQYF. CDR3 nucleotide sequence: TGTGCCAGCAGGGACAGGGGTTTGGAGACCCAGTACTTC.

This rearrangement joins TRBV7-9 to TRBJ1-1; 7 nucleotides match TRBD1. The CDR3 runs to 15 residues. With 4 bases clipped from V and 2 bases from J, the junction kept 7 bases outside the gene matches. Per the germline V gene, CDR1 is SEHNR and CDR2 is FQNEAQ (reference sequence). This chain's CDR3 is CASSYPGQLNTEAFF. CDR3 coding DNA: TGTGCCAGCAGCTACCCGGGACAGCTAAACACTGAAGCTTTCTTT.

The J gene is TRBJ2-7, the V gene TRBV5-6; D possibly corresponds to TRBD1 (5 bases). Between the trimmed V and J ends, which lost 0 bases and 4 bases, there was a span of 11 bases. Germline CDR1 reads SGHDT; CDR2 reads YYEEEE. The CDR3 contains 14 residues. The CDR3 loop reads CASSLGGAGYEQYV. DNA of the CDR3: TGTGCCAGCAGCTTGGGTGGTGCAGGGTACGAGCAGTACGTC.

CDR3 sequence (DNA): TGTGCCAGCAGTCACAGGTACTCCTACGAGCAGTACGTC. It yields the protein CASSHRYSYEQYV. The J gene is TRBJ2-7, the V gene TRBV6-1; possible D gene TRBD1, 5 bases. The CDR3 sequence is 13 residues long. The germline V gene encodes CDR1 MNHNS and CDR2 SASEGT. V was trimmed by 5 bases and J by 0 bases, leaving 8 bases between them.

This clone was seen only once. J is TRBJ2-2 and V is TRBV7-6; the D is unclear. Trimming shortened V by 4 bases and J by 7 bases, and 7 bases separated the two germline ends. Germline loops: CDR1 SGHVS, CDR2 FNYEAQ. The CDR3 contains 12 residues. CDR3 coding DNA: TGTGCCAGCAGCTCACCGGTCGGGGAGCTGTTTTTT. Protein: CASSSPVGELFF.

The rearrangement uses TRBV15 and TRBJ1-5; 10 bases match TRBD1. J gave up 6 bases and V 4 bases, and 6 bases lay outside the gene matches. The CDR3 covers 15 residues. The germline gives CDR1 LNHNV, CDR2 YYDKDF (reference sequence). CDR3 amino acids: CATSNQDRGGQPQHF. Written as DNA, the CDR3 is TGTGCCACCAGCAATCAGGACAGGGGGGGTCAGCCCCAGCATTTT.

The chain links TRBV28 to TRBJ2-7; a weak D match, TRBD2 (5 bases). V was clipped by 7 bases and J by 0 bases, with 13 bases between them. The CDR3 has 14 amino acids. Per germline, CDR1 MDHEN and CDR2 SYDVKM. CDR3 DNA sequence: TGTGCCAGCATGGGTACGGGAAGCTCCTACGAGCAGTACGTC. As protein: CASMGTGSSYEQYV.

The chain has TRBV11-1 and TRBJ2-5, with 9 bases identical to TRBD1. This CDR3 region has 15 residues. With 3 bases clipped from V and 3 bases from J, the junction kept 5 bases outside the gene matches. CDR1 is SGHAT, CDR2 FQDESV, per germline (reference sequence). The CDR3 sequence: CASSLWTGAEETQYF. The DNA of the CDR3 is TGTGCCAGCAGCTTGTGGACAGGGGCGGAAGAGACCCAGTACTTC.

The rearrangement joins TRBV6-5 to TRBJ2-1; D gene uncertain. Germline lookup yields CDR1 MNHEY and CDR2 SVGAGI. V was cut by 0 bases and J by 2 bases, with 8 bases left in between. The CDR3 has 15 residues. The CDR3, as DNA: TGTGCCAGCAGTTACTCGCAGGCAGCCTACAATGAGCAGTTCTTC. It specifies CASSYSQAAYNEQFF.

The chain is built from TRBV29-1 and TRBJ2-1; possibly TRBD2 for D (5 bases). The V gene lost 4 bases and the J gene lost 5 bases, with 12 bases spanning the gap. This CDR3 is 13 amino acids long. From germline, CDR1 is SQVTM and CDR2 ANQGSEA. The CDR3 sequence is CSVVVLAHNEQFF. CDR3 nucleotides: TGCAGCGTTGTGGTTCTAGCCCACAATGAGCAGTTCTTC.

The chain joins TRBV29-1 to TRBJ2-3; 8 nucleotides agree with TRBD2. V lost 5 bases to trimming and J lost 5 bases; unmatched junction nucleotides: 6. CDR3 length: 13 residues. In germline, CDR1 is SQVTM, CDR2 ANQGSEA. CDR3 loop: CSVPKRGKDTQYF. The CDR3 nucleotides are TGCAGCGTTCCGAAGCGGGGGAAAGATACGCAGTATTTT.

The V call is TRBV7-9, the J call TRBJ1-2; D gene ambiguous. The CDR3 sequence is 14 residues long. CDR1 and CDR2 (germline): SEHNR, FQNEAQ (reference sequence). The V end lost 4 bases, the J end lost 4 bases, and 13 bases lay between the germline ends. The CDR3 reads CASSYQAPGYGYTF. The CDR3 DNA follows: TGTGCCAGCAGCTACCAGGCCCCTGGCTATGGCTACACCTTC. Combining the CDR3 with reference TRBV7-9 and TRBJ1-2 gives the whole variable domain DTGVSQNPRHKITKRGQNVTFRCDPISEHNRLYWYRQTLGQGPEFLTYFQNEAQLEKSRLLSDRFSAERPKGSFSTLEIQRTEQGDSAMYLCASSYQAPGYGYTFGSGTRLTVV.

V gene TRBV10-2 combines with J gene TRBJ2-7, with 7 bases that match TRBD2. Trimming took 2 bases from V and 1 from J; bases not matched to a gene: 8. The germline V gene encodes CDR1 WSHSY and CDR2 SAAADI. The CDR3 totals 16 residues. The CDR3 region has the DNA TGCGCCAGCAGTGAGGGGGGGGGTTACTATTCCTACGAGCAGTACGTC. The encoded protein is CASSEGGGYYSYEQYV.

V is TRBV21-1 and J is TRBJ2-1; TRBD2, the D gene given by the table, was not confirmed from the DNA. TRBV21-1 is annotated as a pseudogene. The CDR3 loop spans 14 amino acids. The CDR3 reads CASSISGSYNEQFF. The CDR3 DNA reads TGTGCCAGCAGCATCTCCGGCTCCTACAATGAGCAGTTCTTC.

CDR3 amino acids: CAWRAAGSQETQYF. In nucleotides, the CDR3 is TGTGCCTGGAGAGCCGCGGGAAGCCAAGAGACCCAGTACTTC. This chain joins TRBV30 and TRBJ2-5; D may be TRBD2 (6 bases). Germline CDR1 and CDR2: GTSNPN and SVGIG (reference sequence). This CDR3 comprises 14 residues. V lost 3 bases and J lost 1, with 12 bases in between.

The chain uses TRBV19 and TRBJ1-1, with 9 nucleotides matching TRBD1. The V gene's germline CDR1 is LNHDA and CDR2 SQIVND (reference sequence). There are 18 residues in the CDR3. The V gene end was trimmed by 5 bases and the J gene end by 7 bases; junction bases not matched to a gene: 20. CDR3 protein: CASSPHLTGTGSFGEAFF. The CDR3, as DNA: TGTGCCAGTAGTCCTCACTTGACCGGGACAGGGAGCTTCGGTGAAGCTTTCTTT. Filled out from reference TRBV19 and TRBJ1-1, the complete variable domain reads DGGITQSPKYLFRKEGQNVTLSCEQNLNHDAMYWYRQDPGQGLRLIYYSQIVNDFQKGDIAEGYSVSREKKESFPLTVTSAQKNPTAFYLCASSPHLTGTGSFGEAFFGQGTRLTVV.

This clone was counted between two and nine times. This sequence joins TRBV5-1 and TRBJ2-7, with TRBD2 identical over 15 bases. This CDR3 region has 17 residues. Germline assignment: CDR1 SGHRS and CDR2 YFSETQ. The V segment lost 4 bases and the J segment 2 bases; nucleotides outside the gene matches: 7. CDR3 sequence reads: CASSETGTSGGTYEQYV. The CDR3 nucleotides are TGCGCCAGCAGCGAGACCGGGACTAGCGGGGGGACCTACGAGCAGTACGTC.

The genes are TRBV20-1 and TRBJ1-2; D possibly corresponds to TRBD1 (5 bases). The ends were cut back, 5 bases at V and 8 bases at J, with 12 bases in the middle. CDR3 length equals 11 residues. Germline values: CDR1 DFQATT, CDR2 SNEGSKA (reference sequence). Written as DNA, the CDR3 is TGCAGTGCTCCGGCAGGGTTCGGCTACACCTTC. It yields the protein CSAPAGFGYTF.

The chain carries TRBV28 and TRBJ1-4; perhaps TRBD1 as D (5 bases). The ends were cut back, 3 bases at V and 7 bases at J, with 12 bases in the middle. The CDR3 contains 14 residues. From germline, CDR1 is MDHEN and CDR2 SYDVKM. DNA of the CDR3: TGTGCCAGCAGTTTTTTGCAGGGCGGTGAAAAACTGTTTTTT. Translating gives CASSFLQGGEKLFF.